This TCR beta chain came from a study of blood T cell repertoires in COVID-19. Looking at the study overall: Italy, Spain and the United States were the sources of the convalescent and acute COVID-19 samples.

The CDR3 runs 15 residues. Per germline, CDR1 SQVTM and CDR2 ANQGSEA. V lost 5 bases and J lost 0; bases outside the gene matches: 3. In the authors' workflow: How many nucleated cells were present was estimated from reference gene primer amplification. The data were produced by immunoSEQ multiplex PCR, yet TCRdb's version contains in-frame clones alone and is incomplete. The DNA was the basis for D and trimming; V, J and clone size are from that table. The sample has about 270,000 clones; around 90% are singletons. This chain links TRBV29-1 with TRBJ2-3; 12 positions agree with TRBD2. This sequence originates from a man aged 45-65 years with acute or convalescent COVID-19. Material: peripheral blood. The CDR3 sequence is CSVNGLAGSTDTQYF. CDR3 in DNA: TGCAGCGTTAACGGACTAGCGGGGAGCACAGATACGCAGTATTTT.